These 2 T cell receptor beta chains share one sample of origin, sequenced in a study of blood T cell repertoires in COVID-19. TCRdb keeps only in-frame clones here, not all; method: immunoSEQ multiplex PCR. The sample holds 200,000 to 300,000 clones; around 87% are singletons and the top ten take approximately 5.1%. Specimen: peripheral blood. The receptor source for this set is a woman aged 60-70 years with COVID-19, enrolled during active disease.

The chain is built from TRBV24-1 and TRBJ2-1, with TRBD2 matching 14 bases. Trimming at V came to 4 bases and at J to 7 bases, leaving 17 bases not matched to a gene. The CDR3 extends over 20 amino acids. Germline CDR1 is KGHDR and CDR2 is SFDVKD. CDR3 DNA sequence: TGTGCCACCAGTGACACCGGGACTAGCGGGAGAGGAATATGGTCAAATGAGCAGTTCTTC. Its translation is CATSDTGTSGRGIWSNEQFF.

This clone came up once. V gene TRBV15 combines with J gene TRBJ2-7; TRBD1 aligns across 9 bases. Germline CDR1 reads LNHNV; CDR2 reads YYDKDF (reference sequence). V trimming: 6 bases; J trimming: 7 bases; junction bases outside the gene matches: 7. The CDR3 has 13 amino acids. CDR3 in DNA: TGTGCCACCAGTAAGGACAGGGGATCTGAGCAGTACTTC. Protein: CATSKDRGSEQYF.